Here is one TCR beta chain with its context. Its antigen is not identified. The sample carries other DNA sequences with the same CDR3. The sample is drawn from a study of OX40 agonist ivuxolimab in advanced cancers. In the study overall: Intravenous ivuxolimab was administered to patients every 2 weeks at 0.01 to 10 mg/kg. The study reported partial responses in three patients: one hepatocellular carcinoma, two cutaneous melanoma. Overall study findings and caveats: Low clonal expansion, among the lowest seen, marked partial responders at 0.1-3.0 mg/kg. Expanded peripheral T-cell antigen specificity went undetermined.

Profiling relied on immunoSEQ multiplex PCR, and the TCRdb table lists in-frame clones only, not all of them. The sample contains tens of thousands of clones, approximately 88% of which appear only once. V was cut by 2 bases and J by 4 bases, with 6 bases left in between. The CDR3 loop spans 12 amino acids. Germline V lookup: CDR1 SGDLS, CDR2 YYNGEE. The chain couples TRBV9 to TRBJ2-5; D tentatively reads TRBD1 or TRBD2 (5 bases each). This TCR derives from an adult with an advanced solid tumor such as melanoma, head and neck, liver or kidney cancer. The material sequenced was CD4+ or CD8+ T cells sorted from blood, taken in a trial of the OX40 agonist ivuxolimab. CDR3 in amino acids: CASSVGGETQYF. The CDR3 coding sequence is TGTGCCAGCAGCGTTGGGGGAGAGACCCAGTACTTC.